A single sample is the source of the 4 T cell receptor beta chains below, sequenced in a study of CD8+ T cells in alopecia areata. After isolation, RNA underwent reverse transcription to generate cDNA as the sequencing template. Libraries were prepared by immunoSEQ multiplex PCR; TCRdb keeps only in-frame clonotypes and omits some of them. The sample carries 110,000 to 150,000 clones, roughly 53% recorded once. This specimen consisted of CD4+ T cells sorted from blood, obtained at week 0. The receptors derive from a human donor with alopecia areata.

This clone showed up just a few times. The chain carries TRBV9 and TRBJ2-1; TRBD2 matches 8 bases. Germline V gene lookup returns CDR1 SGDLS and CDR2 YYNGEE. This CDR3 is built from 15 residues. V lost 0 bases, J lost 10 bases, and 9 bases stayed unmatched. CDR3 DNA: TGTGCCAGCAGCGTAGTTCCGGGGGGGCGGAACGAGCAGTTCTTC. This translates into CASSVVPGGRNEQFF. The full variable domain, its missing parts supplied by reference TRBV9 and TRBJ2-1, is DSGVTQTPKHLITATGQRVTLRCSPRSGDLSVYWYQQSLDQGLQFLIQYYNGEERAKGNILERFSAQQFPDLHSELNLSSLELGDSALYFCASSVVPGGRNEQFFGPGTRLTVL.

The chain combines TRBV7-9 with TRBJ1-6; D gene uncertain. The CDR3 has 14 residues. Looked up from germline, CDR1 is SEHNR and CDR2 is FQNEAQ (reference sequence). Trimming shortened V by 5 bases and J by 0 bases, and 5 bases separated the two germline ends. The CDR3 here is CASSVSSYNSPLHF. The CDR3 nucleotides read TGTGCCAGCAGCGTATCCTCCTATAATTCACCCCTCCACTTT.

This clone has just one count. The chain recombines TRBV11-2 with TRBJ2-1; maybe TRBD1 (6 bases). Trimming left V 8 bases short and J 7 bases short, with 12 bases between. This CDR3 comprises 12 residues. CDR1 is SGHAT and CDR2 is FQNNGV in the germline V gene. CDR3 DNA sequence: TGTGCCAGCGGGGGCTTGGGAAATGAGCAGTTCTTC. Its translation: CASGGLGNEQFF. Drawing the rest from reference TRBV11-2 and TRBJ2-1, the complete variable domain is EAGVAQSPRYKIIEKRQSVAFWCNPISGHATLYWYQQILGQGPKLLIQFQNNGVVDDSQLPKDRFSAERLKGVDSTLKIQPAKLEDSAVYLCASGGLGNEQFFGPGTRLTVL.

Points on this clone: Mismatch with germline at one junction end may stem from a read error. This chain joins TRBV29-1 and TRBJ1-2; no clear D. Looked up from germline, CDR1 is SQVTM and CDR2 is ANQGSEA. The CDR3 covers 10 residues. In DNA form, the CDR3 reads TGCAGCGTTGAAGAGGCAAGGCTCCTCTTC. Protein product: CSVEEARLLF.